The 25 T cell receptor beta chains below come from one sample, sequenced in a study of T-cell memory formation after mild COVID-19. TCRdb redid the calling of the 5' RACE reads with MiXCR, one entry per CDR3 protein. This sample has about 410,000 distinct CDR3 sequences; around a quarter occur once, and the top ten carry 10% to 15%. The sample was PBMCs or a T cell subset sorted from them (not recorded which). These receptor sequences come from an adult woman who had mild COVID-19 (a few samples of this study predate the infection). Cell type and time point are not known.

This clonotype was counted many times. This chain uses TRBV7-6 with TRBJ2-7; 10 bases match TRBD2. The CDR3 has 15 amino acids. CDR1 is SGHVS, CDR2 FNYEAQ, per germline. V trimming: 2 bases; J trimming: 8 bases; junction bases outside the gene matches: 9. CDR3 DNA sequence: TGTGCCAGCAGCTTATTCGGGACTAGCGCCCCGCAGCAGTACTTC. As protein: CASSLFGTSAPQQYF.

The chain employs TRBV7-2 and TRBJ2-2, with D maybe TRBD2 (5 bases). Looked up from germline, CDR1 is SGHTA and CDR2 is FQGNSA. The germline V and J ends were trimmed by 4 bases and 9 bases, with 12 bases remaining between them. This CDR3 has 13 residues. The CDR3 DNA reads TGTGCCAGCAGCTCACCACTAGACCGGGAGCTGTTTTTT. Amino acids: CASSSPLDRELFF.

The chain carries TRBV27 and TRBJ2-5; D is possibly TRBD1 (5 bases). The CDR3 has 16 residues. The germline gives CDR1 MNHEY, CDR2 SMNVEV (reference sequence). The V end was cut by 6 bases, the J end by 5 bases, with 22 bases between. CDR3 loop: CASSFWGPWSLETQYF. Written as DNA, the CDR3 is TGTGCCAGCAGCTTCTGGGGCCCCTGGAGCTTGGAGACCCAGTACTTC.

V is TRBV11-2 and J is TRBJ2-5, with 10 bases that match TRBD1. Germline CDR1 and CDR2: SGHAT and FQNNGV. CDR3 length: 16 amino acids. V was clipped by 5 bases and J by 5 bases; unmatched bases: 11. CDR3 residues: CASSGRTGGWKETQYF. The CDR3 nucleotides read TGTGCCAGCAGCGGACGGACAGGGGGTTGGAAGGAGACCCAGTACTTC.

This chain uses TRBV7-2 with TRBJ2-2; 10 bases fit TRBD2. The length of the CDR3 is 20 residues. With 1 base clipped from V and 3 bases from J, the junction kept 14 bases outside the gene matches. The germline V gene encodes CDR1 SGHTA and CDR2 FQGNSA. The chain's CDR3 is CASSLGPSASGSGDTGELFF. CDR3 nucleotide sequence: TGTGCCAGCAGCTTAGGCCCTTCGGCTAGCGGGAGCGGGGACACCGGGGAGCTGTTTTTT.

The gene calls are TRBV5-1 and TRBJ2-5, with D maybe TRBD2 (7 bases). V was clipped by 7 bases and J by 4 bases, with 17 bases between them. The CDR3 loop spans 14 amino acids. The germline V gene encodes CDR1 SGHRS and CDR2 YFSETQ. The CDR3: CASGSPGGGETQYF. The CDR3 DNA is TGCGCCAGCGGCTCCCCGGGGGGCGGAGAGACCCAGTACTTC.

Details on this clonotype: A junction boundary mismatches the germline segment, possibly from a read error. CDR3 loop: CASIDSSGGALF. The CDR3 region has the DNA TGTGCCAGCATTGATTCTTCCGGGGGGGCTCTCTTT. This sequence joins TRBV25-1 and TRBJ1-1, with a possible D match to TRBD1 (6 bases). The CDR3 spans 12 residues. The germline V gene has CDR1 MGHDK and CDR2 SYGVNS.

The rearrangement links TRBV5-1 to TRBJ2-7; 8 bases agree with TRBD2. Germline loops: CDR1 SGHRS, CDR2 YFSETQ. Losses at the gene ends were 4 bases for V and 5 bases for J; bases not matched to a gene: 8. This CDR3 contains 14 residues. In DNA, the CDR3 is TGCGCCAGCAGCGTGGGGGGACTAGACAACGAGCAGTACTTC. This codes for CASSVGGLDNEQYF. Full variable domain (rest looked up from reference TRBV5-1 and TRBJ2-7): KAGVTQTPRYLIKTRGQQVTLSCSPISGHRSVSWYQQTPGQGLQFLFEYFSETQRNKGNFPGRFSGRQFSNSRSEMNVSTLELGDSALYLCASSVGGLDNEQYFGPGTRLTVT.

In nucleotides, the CDR3 is TGCAGTGCTAGAGCGACTAGCGGCACAGATACGCAGTATTTT. This translates into CSARATSGTDTQYF. The chain is built from TRBV20-1 and TRBJ2-3; 8 nucleotides match TRBD2. The CDR3 is 14 amino acids. The junction had 1 base not matched to a gene; V was cut back by 1 base and J by 1 base. Germline CDR1 is DFQATT and CDR2 is SNEGSKA (reference sequence).

The gene calls are TRBV18 and TRBJ2-5; no reliable D call. CDR1 and CDR2 from the germline V gene are KGHSH and LQKENI. This CDR3 has 14 amino acids. The V end was cut by 3 bases, the J end by 5 bases, with 13 bases between. In DNA form, the CDR3 reads TGTGCCAGCTCACCGCGGACCCTGGGGGAGACCCAGTACTTC. This sequence encodes CASSPRTLGETQYF.

The chain has TRBV20-1 and TRBJ2-3; D gene uncertain. Trimming stripped 6 bases from V and 2 bases from J, with 6 bases between. The CDR3 has 11 residues. CDR1 is DFQATT, CDR2 SNEGSKA, per germline (reference sequence). The CDR3 DNA reads as TGCAGTGCCGGGCTCACAGATACGCAGTATTTT. Amino acid sequence: CSAGLTDTQYF.

The chain uses TRBV9 and TRBJ2-7; 8 bases are shared with TRBD1. The CDR3 consists of 22 residues. The germline gives CDR1 SGDLS, CDR2 YYNGEE. J lost 2 bases, V lost 0 bases, and 25 bases had no gene match. DNA for the CDR3: TGTGCCAGCAGCGTAGTGGGATGGACGCGACAGGGGCCCGGCTTATGGACCTACGAGCAGTACTTC. It translates to CASSVVGWTRQGPGLWTYEQYF.

The chain joins TRBV6-5 to TRBJ2-7; possibly TRBD2 for D (5 bases). The CDR3 extends over 13 amino acids. Germline assignment: CDR1 MNHEY and CDR2 SVGAGI. V lost 6 bases, J lost 3 bases, and 12 bases lay in between. Here the CDR3 DNA reads TGTGCCAGCAGCGGCGGGTCAGGCTACGAGCAGTACTTC. Amino acids: CASSGGSGYEQYF.

This clonotype has a handful of counts. The chain couples TRBV6-1 to TRBJ2-5, with D perhaps TRBD2 (6 bases). Looked up from germline, CDR1 is MNHNS and CDR2 is SASEGT. This CDR3 spans 14 amino acids. Trimming cost V 7 bases and J 1 base, with 13 bases left between them. CDR3 in amino acids: CASITMGGQETQYF. CDR3 bases: TGTGCCAGCATAACAATGGGGGGCCAAGAGACCCAGTACTTC.

This clonotype was seen a handful of times. This chain links TRBV29-1 with TRBJ2-7; the D is unclear. The CDR3 spans 12 residues. Germline-derived CDR1 and CDR2 are SQVTM and ANQGSEA. The V gene lost 3 bases and the J gene lost 0 bases, with 6 bases spanning the gap. CDR3: CSVEADSYEQYF. The DNA for the CDR3 is TGCAGCGTTGAGGCAGACTCCTACGAGCAGTACTTC.

The chain joins TRBV25-1 to TRBJ2-7, with 9 bases that match TRBD1. The CDR3 is made up of 14 amino acids. V dropped 4 bases and J dropped 5; count of bases not matched to a gene: 6. The V gene's germline CDR1 is MGHDK and CDR2 SYGVNS. The CDR3 DNA reads as TGTGCCAGCAGTGCCGGGACAGGGCCCCACGAGCAGTACTTC. This encodes CASSAGTGPHEQYF.

V gene TRBV20-1 combines with J gene TRBJ2-3; 9 bases match TRBD2. The CDR3 spans 14 residues. Trimming at V came to 4 bases and at J to 11 bases, leaving 13 bases not matched to a gene. Germline CDR1 reads DFQATT; CDR2 reads SNEGSKA (reference sequence). The CDR3 loop is CSAKRVAGDPLQYF. CDR3 nucleotides: TGCAGTGCTAAGCGGGTAGCGGGAGACCCTCTGCAGTATTTT.

This chain uses TRBV5-1 with TRBJ1-1; 7 positions agree with TRBD1. Germline CDR1 reads SGHRS; CDR2 reads YFSETQ. V dropped 1 base and J dropped 0; count of bases not matched to a gene: 3. The CDR3 is 15 amino acids. CDR3 DNA sequence: TGCGCCAGCAGCTTGACAGGACAGGTGAACACTGAAGCTTTCTTT. Its translation is CASSLTGQVNTEAFF.

The chain joins TRBV7-2 to TRBJ1-4, with D tentatively TRBD1 (5 bases). Germline loops: CDR1 SGHTA, CDR2 FQGNSA. CDR3 length: 15 amino acids. Trimming stripped 5 bases from V and 8 bases from J, with 18 bases between. The CDR3 nucleotides read TGTGCCAGCAGCCACTCCTCAGTGGACAACGAAAAACTGTTTTTT. Residues: CASSHSSVDNEKLFF.

This clonotype turned up a few times. This chain links TRBV7-8 with TRBJ1-2, with 10 positions matching TRBD1. The J segment lost 8 bases and the V segment lost 5 bases, leaving 14 bases of the junction unmatched. Germline loops: CDR1 SGHVS, CDR2 FQNEAQ. The CDR3 extends over 16 amino acids. The CDR3 protein is CASSPTDRDRGFGYTF. In DNA form, the CDR3 reads TGTGCCAGCAGCCCAACAGACCGGGACAGGGGATTCGGCTACACCTTC.

This clonotype was observed a few times. The chain has TRBV24-1 and TRBJ1-2; TRBD1 aligns across 7 bases. The germline gives CDR1 KGHDR, CDR2 SFDVKD. V lost 4 bases, J lost 5 bases, and 9 bases stayed unmatched. This CDR3 comprises 15 residues. CDR3 in amino acids: CATSDPHGTEYGYTF. CDR3 coding DNA: TGTGCCACCAGTGACCCCCATGGGACAGAATATGGCTACACCTTC.

The rearrangement links TRBV19 to TRBJ1-2, with D unclear. The CDR3 length is 14 residues. The germline V and J ends were trimmed by 3 bases and 1 base, with 9 bases remaining between them. Germline assignment: CDR1 LNHDA and CDR2 SQIVND (reference sequence). The chain's CDR3 is CASSIRFINYGYTF. In DNA form, the CDR3 reads TGTGCCAGTAGTATCCGCTTTATTAACTATGGCTACACCTTC.

This clonotype appeared a single time. The chain carries TRBV5-1 and TRBJ1-2, with D maybe TRBD1 (6 bases). Trimming took off 5 bases at V and 4 bases at J, with 12 bases between the two ends. This CDR3 is built from 13 residues. CDR1 is SGHRS, CDR2 YFSETQ, per germline. In nucleotides, the CDR3 is TGCGCCAGCAGTTCAGGGGTTGGCTATGGCTACACCTTC. Its protein is CASSSGVGYGYTF.

V is TRBV5-1 and J is TRBJ2-3; no clear D gene. CDR1 and CDR2 (germline): SGHRS, YFSETQ. With 4 bases removed from V and 3 bases from J, the gap between germline ends came to 15 bases. This CDR3 is built from 15 residues. CDR3 amino acids: CASSLLGIGTDTQYF. CDR3 nucleotides: TGCGCCAGCAGCCTCCTAGGTATTGGGACAGATACGCAGTATTTT.

This clonotype has just a few counts. V and J are TRBV7-9 and TRBJ2-7; 7 nucleotides align to TRBD1. The CDR3 sequence is 15 residues long. Per germline, CDR1 SEHNR and CDR2 FQNEAQ (reference sequence). Germline trimming cut 5 bases from V and 0 bases from J; bases unmatched to any gene: 7. CDR3 sequence: CASSISGTASYEQYF. The DNA of the CDR3 is TGTGCCAGCAGCATTTCCGGGACAGCCTCCTACGAGCAGTACTTC.